This passage covers 2 T cell receptor beta chains from one sample sequenced in a study of blood T cells in healthy people across ages. The authors ran a second PCR of 7 to 11 cycles using a sample-barcoded 5' primer and a J-beta primer mix. TCRdb re-called the 5' RACE reads through MiXCR, storing one row per CDR3 protein. This repertoire shows 850,000 to 1,100,000 distinct CDR3 sequences, roughly two fifths found once; its top ten account for less than 15%. Sequenced: blood. The receptors originated from a man aged 18 to 29 in good health.

The chain recombines TRBV19 with TRBJ2-3; a weak D match, TRBD2 (5 bases). From germline, CDR1 is LNHDA and CDR2 SQIVND (reference sequence). The CDR3 is 18 residues long. The V end was cut by 1 base, the J end by 0 bases, with 17 bases between. The CDR3 protein is CASSIGDWGAVSTDTQYF. The CDR3 nucleotides read TGTGCCAGTAGTATAGGTGACTGGGGAGCGGTAAGCACAGATACGCAGTATTTT.

The chain joins TRBV27 to TRBJ2-5; 8 bases agree with TRBD2. The junction had 9 bases not matched to a gene; V was cut back by 7 bases and J by 14 bases. The germline V gene has CDR1 MNHEY and CDR2 SMNVEV (reference sequence). The length of the CDR3 is 11 residues. The CDR3 spells CASMLGLEVYF. The CDR3 bases are TGTGCCAGCATGCTGGGACTAGAAGTCTACTTC.